The 30 T cell receptor beta chains in this list originate from one sample, sequenced in a study of early T cells in non-severe SARS-CoV-2 infection (dated by TCRdb to 2020 to 2022). Receptor amplification or capture employed 5' RACE. Sequencing instrument: NextSeq 500. The raw public data were reprocessed by TCRdb itself: fastp quality trimming at Q25, MiXCR clonotype calling, in-frame beta chains only. CDR3 protein sequences are deduplicated, and each keeps its most common genes and DNA. The sample includes about 55,000 distinct CDR3 sequences, with 6.6% observed a single time. The leading ten clones occupy 5.8% of the sample. This material consisted of whole blood, taken at baseline. The receptors were gathered from an adult who was a healthcare worker with PCR-confirmed SARS-CoV-2 infection or an uninfected control (not recorded which).

This clonotype appeared a few times. The rearrangement joins TRBV12-3 or TRBV12-4 to TRBJ2-4; 9 bases fit TRBD2. J lost 0 bases, V lost 1 base, and 16 bases had no gene match. This CDR3 region has 21 residues. In nucleotides, the CDR3 is TGTGCCAGCAGTTTAGTATTCTCGCGGACTAGCGTAATCCTAGCCAAAAACATTCAGTACTTC. This encodes CASSLVFSRTSVILAKNIQYF.

This clonotype came up many times. The rearrangement links TRBV4-2 to TRBJ1-6; no clear D. The CDR3 has 14 residues. With 1 base removed from V and 6 bases from J, the gap between germline ends came to 7 bases. Germline CDR1 is LGHNA and CDR2 is YNFKEQ. Here the CDR3 DNA reads TGTGCCAGCAGCCAAGTGCGGGGTAATTCACCCCTCCACTTT. Protein sequence: CASSQVRGNSPLHF.

This clonotype was counted ten times or more. This chain joins TRBV12-3 or TRBV12-4 and TRBJ2-3, with 10 bases aligning to TRBD2. The junction had 11 bases not matched to a gene; V was cut back by 5 bases and J by 6 bases. The CDR3 extends over 16 amino acids. CDR3 residues: CASSVRAGGPQDTQYF. The CDR3 DNA sequence: TGTGCCAGCAGTGTTCGAGCGGGGGGGCCGCAGGATACGCAGTATTTT.

In its sample, this clonotype was seen a few times. The chain uses TRBV20-1 and TRBJ1-2; D ambiguous. V was cut by 6 bases and J by 6 bases, with 17 bases left in between. CDR3 length equals 13 residues. CDR1 and CDR2 from the germline V gene are DFQATT and SNEGSKA (reference sequence). The CDR3 spells CSAYLTMSDGYTF. The CDR3 nucleotides read TGCAGTGCCTACCTTACGATGTCAGATGGCTACACCTTC.

This clonotype showed up many times. This chain links TRBV3-1 with TRBJ1-2; 9 bases align to TRBD1. V lost 4 bases and J lost 8; bases outside the gene matches: 11. The CDR3 runs to 15 residues. Germline V gene data show CDR1 as LGHDT and CDR2 as YNNKEL (reference sequence). CDR3 in amino acids: CASSRHEQGAEGYTF. The CDR3 bases are TGTGCCAGCAGCCGACACGAACAGGGGGCGGAAGGCTACACCTTC.

The chain uses TRBV10-1 and TRBJ2-7; 7 bases line up with TRBD1. CDR3 length equals 19 residues. V shed 6 bases and J 2 bases; nucleotides not matched to a gene: 22. Germline V CDR1 and CDR2: WNHNN, SYGVQD (reference sequence). CDR3 in amino acids: CASRPRDSSIPRGPYEQYF. The DNA for the CDR3 is TGCGCCAGCAGACCCAGGGACAGTTCCATCCCCCGTGGCCCCTACGAGCAGTACTTC.

This clonotype was picked up a small number of times. The chain joins TRBV28 to TRBJ2-7; D tentatively fits TRBD1 or TRBD2 (5 bases each). Trimming removed 3 bases at V and 5 bases at J, with 17 bases between. CDR1 is MDHEN and CDR2 is SYDVKM in the germline V gene. The CDR3 loop spans 15 amino acids. The CDR3 here is CASSLMVRGRNEQYF. CDR3 DNA sequence: TGTGCCAGCAGTTTGATGGTTCGGGGCCGGAACGAGCAGTACTTC.

This clonotype has a count of ten or more. The chain joins TRBV6-1 to TRBJ2-1, with 9 bases fitting TRBD1. Per germline, CDR1 MNHNS and CDR2 SASEGT. The V gene end was trimmed by 8 bases and the J gene end by 1 base; junction bases not matched to a gene: 6. This CDR3 is built from 15 residues. The DNA of the CDR3 is TGTGCCAGCTATCTGACAGGGGGGTCCTACAATGAGCAGTTCTTC. Residues: CASYLTGGSYNEQFF.

The rearrangement uses TRBV5-1 and TRBJ2-5; D call uncertain. V lost 0 bases to trimming and J lost 7 bases, with 10 bases between them. Germline CDR1 is SGHRS and CDR2 is YFSETQ. This CDR3 has 13 amino acids. CDR3 amino acids: CASSLEVSGTQYF. The DNA of the CDR3 is TGCGCCAGCAGCTTGGAGGTGTCCGGGACCCAGTACTTC.

The rearrangement uses TRBV20-1 and TRBJ2-3; 9 positions agree with TRBD2. Germline V gene sequence: CDR1 DFQATT, CDR2 SNEGSKA (reference sequence). J was trimmed by 5 bases and V by 1 base; bases with no gene match: 16. CDR3 length: 18 amino acids. CDR3 protein: CSARASGVFSPGGDTQYF. DNA of the CDR3: TGCAGTGCTAGAGCTAGCGGGGTTTTTTCCCCGGGCGGAGATACGCAGTATTTT.

V usage is TRBV5-1 and J usage is TRBJ1-1; D possibly corresponds to TRBD1 (6 bases). In germline, CDR1 is SGHRS, CDR2 YFSETQ. The length of the CDR3 is 14 residues. Trimming shortened V by 0 bases and J by 5 bases, and 11 bases separated the two germline ends. The chain's CDR3 is CASSLGGPQTEAFF. CDR3 nucleotides: TGCGCCAGCAGCTTGGGGGGGCCCCAAACTGAAGCTTTCTTT.

There are many counts of this clonotype. The V and J genes are TRBV12-3 or TRBV12-4 and TRBJ2-5; no reliable D call. V was trimmed by 4 bases and J by 4 bases, leaving 7 bases between them. The CDR3 is made up of 12 amino acids. CDR3 region: CASSSQSETQYF. The CDR3 nucleotides read TGTGCCAGCAGTTCCCAGTCAGAGACCCAGTACTTC.

This clonotype came up many times. The chain links TRBV12-3 or TRBV12-4 to TRBJ2-7, with a tentative D call TRBD1 (6 bases). The V end was cut by 3 bases, the J end by 7 bases, with 13 bases between. This CDR3 comprises 13 residues. The CDR3 nucleotides read TGTGCCAGCAGTTTCTTGGGGGCCGGGGAGCAGTACTTC. Its protein is CASSFLGAGEQYF.

This clonotype was detected many times. This chain links TRBV18 with TRBJ1-1; 9 nucleotides match TRBD1. This CDR3 has 14 amino acids. The germline V gene encodes CDR1 KGHSH and CDR2 LQKENI. The V gene end was trimmed by 3 bases and the J gene end by 5 bases; junction bases not matched to a gene: 4. The CDR3 spells CASSPDRGWTEAFF. The DNA for the CDR3 is TGTGCCAGCTCACCGGACAGGGGATGGACTGAAGCTTTCTTT.

The rearrangement links TRBV12-3 or TRBV12-4 to TRBJ2-6; D perhaps matches TRBD2 (5 bases). The V end lost 6 bases, the J end lost 0 bases, and 12 bases lay between the germline ends. CDR3 size: 16 residues. CDR3 loop: CASRLDKISGANVLTF. DNA for the CDR3: TGTGCCAGCAGACTAGACAAAATCTCTGGGGCCAACGTCCTGACTTTC.

This clonotype was counted at least ten times. The chain employs TRBV4-2 and TRBJ2-2, with 9 positions matching TRBD2. This CDR3 is built from 15 residues. Germline V gene lookup returns CDR1 LGHNA and CDR2 YNFKEQ. Trimming cost V 5 bases and J 6 bases; bases outside gene matches: 7. The CDR3 reads CASSYLGTSPGELFF. CDR3 sequence (DNA): TGTGCCAGCAGCTATCTCGGGACTAGCCCCGGGGAGCTGTTTTTT.

The chain links TRBV29-1 to TRBJ1-1; maybe TRBD1 (5 bases). CDR3 length: 15 residues. The V gene's germline CDR1 is SQVTM and CDR2 ANQGSEA. Trimming pared 4 bases from V and 1 base from J, leaving 16 bases between. Here the CDR3 DNA reads TGCAGCGTTGGTGGTTTTATTCAGGGGAACACTGAAGCTTTCTTT. This gives the protein CSVGGFIQGNTEAFF.

This clonotype was observed many times. The gene calls are TRBV6-6 and TRBJ2-5, with 8 bases identical to TRBD1. Germline CDR1 is MNHNY and CDR2 is SVGAGI (reference sequence). After removal of 5 bases from V and 0 bases from J, the junction contained 5 bases not matched to a gene. The CDR3 has 15 residues. This CDR3 reads CASSLGQGYQETQYF. As DNA, the CDR3 is TGTGCCAGCAGTCTAGGACAGGGCTACCAAGAGACCCAGTACTTC.

This clonotype was counted only a few times. The V gene is TRBV3-1, the J gene TRBJ1-2, with 9 bases that match TRBD1. This CDR3 region has 15 residues. Germline trimming cut 0 bases from V and 3 bases from J; bases unmatched to any gene: 2. Germline assignment: CDR1 LGHDT and CDR2 YNNKEL (reference sequence). CDR3 loop: CASSQDGTGHYGYTF. The CDR3 coding sequence is TGTGCCAGCAGCCAAGATGGGACAGGGCACTATGGCTACACCTTC. The variable domain in full, completed from reference TRBV3-1 and TRBJ1-2, reads DTAVSQTPKYLVTQMGNDKSIKCEQNLGHDTMYWYKQDSKKFLKIMFSYNNKELIINETVPNRFSPKSPDKAHLNLHINSLELGDSAVYFCASSQDGTGHYGYTFGSGTRLTVV.

In its sample, this clonotype was seen many times. This chain links TRBV5-6 with TRBJ2-6, with 7 bases aligning to TRBD1. Trimming took 5 bases from V and 0 from J; bases not matched to a gene: 5. Germline CDR1 reads SGHDT; CDR2 reads YYEEEE. This CDR3 has 16 amino acids. CDR3 DNA: TGTGCCAGCAGACGGACAGGATCCTCTGGGGCCAACGTCCTGACTTTC. Translation gives CASRRTGSSGANVLTF.

The genes are TRBV10-2 and TRBJ2-2; 8 positions match TRBD2. The CDR3 spans 14 residues. V lost 6 bases and J lost 0; bases outside the gene matches: 0. Germline loops: CDR1 WSHSY, CDR2 SAAADI. The CDR3 bases are TGCGCCAGCAGGGGACTAGCGAACACCGGGGAGCTGTTTTTT. Its protein is CASRGLANTGELFF.

This clonotype has a handful of counts. The rearrangement joins TRBV20-1 to TRBJ2-7; 8 nucleotides line up with TRBD1. This CDR3 region has 12 residues. CDR1 and CDR2 from the germline V gene are DFQATT and SNEGSKA (reference sequence). The V gene end was trimmed by 5 bases and the J gene end by 3 bases; junction bases not matched to a gene: 3. The chain's CDR3 is CSARDRGYEQYF. In nucleotides, the CDR3 is TGCAGTGCTCGTGACAGGGGCTACGAGCAGTACTTC.

This clonotype occurred a few times. The chain couples TRBV10-3 to TRBJ2-3; tentative D call: TRBD2 (6 bases). The length of the CDR3 is 14 residues. V was shortened by 6 bases and J by 4 bases, with 14 bases between the two germline ends. Per germline, CDR1 ENHRY and CDR2 SYGVKD. The CDR3 coding sequence is TGTGCCATCAGGGGGGGTAGAGACGCAGATACGCAGTATTTT. Translated, it gives CAIRGGRDADTQYF.

This clonotype was observed at least ten times. V usage is TRBV19 and J usage is TRBJ1-5; D is undetermined. The V gene lost 6 bases and the J gene lost 0 bases, with 15 bases spanning the gap. Germline CDR1 reads LNHDA; CDR2 reads SQIVND (reference sequence). CDR3 length: 16 residues. The CDR3 loop reads CASRTHRAGSNQPQHF. For the CDR3, the DNA is TGTGCCAGTAGGACCCACCGGGCGGGTAGCAATCAGCCCCAGCATTTT.

With regard to this clonotype: The CDR3 end shows no conserved phenylalanine or tryptophan, and so a read error is likely. The chain couples TRBV5-1 to TRBJ1-6; 11 nucleotides align to TRBD1. Germline CDR1 SGHRS, CDR2 YFSETQ. The CDR3 length is 15 residues. The V gene end was trimmed by 5 bases and the J gene end by 8 bases; junction bases not matched to a gene: 6. The CDR3 nucleotides read TGCGCCAGCAGACAAGGGACAGGGGGAGATTCACCCCTCCACCTT. As protein: CASRQGTGGDSPLHL.

A few counts support this clonotype. This CDR3 is CASSLTRGPYEQYF. The CDR3 DNA follows: TGTGCCAGCAGCTTAACCCGGGGCCCCTACGAGCAGTACTTC. The gene calls are TRBV7-2 and TRBJ2-7, with D possibly being TRBD1 or TRBD2 (5 bases each). Trimming left V 2 bases short and J 2 bases short, with 10 bases between. Germline assignment: CDR1 SGHTA and CDR2 FQGNSA. The CDR3 runs 14 residues. The full variable domain, with the rest looked up from reference TRBV7-2 and TRBJ2-7, is GAGVSQSPSNKVTEKGKDVELRCDPISGHTALYWYRQSLGQGLEFLIYFQGNSAPDKSGLPSDRFSAERTGGSVSTLTIQRTQQEDSAVYLCASSLTRGPYEQYFGPGTRLTVT.

There are many counts of this clonotype. The J gene is TRBJ2-6, the V gene TRBV4-3; D is unresolved. The germline V gene encodes CDR1 LGHNA and CDR2 YSLEER. CDR3 size: 15 residues. Trimming cost V 1 base and J 0 bases, with 4 bases left between them. The CDR3 nucleotides are TGCGCCAGCAGCCAAGGTTACTCTGGGGCCAACGTCCTGACTTTC. Encoded protein: CASSQGYSGANVLTF.

Points on this clonotype: Because it lacks the conserved phenylalanine or tryptophan at the end, this CDR3 is likely a read error. The rearrangement joins TRBV5-1 to TRBJ1-6; D may be TRBD1 (5 bases). The V gene lost 3 bases and the J gene lost 7 bases, with 11 bases spanning the gap. Germline-derived CDR1 and CDR2 are SGHRS and YFSETQ. The CDR3 has 14 amino acids. CDR3 coding DNA: TGCGCCAGCAGCTCAGGACACGAGAATTCACCCCTCCACCTT. Amino acid sequence: CASSSGHENSPLHL.

This chain joins TRBV19 and TRBJ1-2; D not certain. Germline CDR1 is LNHDA and CDR2 is SQIVND (reference sequence). This CDR3 has 11 residues. V lost 7 bases, J lost 6 bases, and 9 bases lay in between. The CDR3 is CASKAYDGYTF. CDR3 coding DNA: TGTGCCAGTAAGGCCTACGATGGCTACACCTTC.

This clonotype has a handful of counts. The V call is TRBV19, the J call TRBJ2-2, with unresolved D. Trimming removed 8 bases from V and 7 bases from J, with 11 bases in between. The CDR3 covers 12 residues. The V gene's germline CDR1 is LNHDA and CDR2 SQIVND (reference sequence). The CDR3 protein is CASPPKGGELFF. The CDR3 bases are TGTGCCAGTCCCCCGAAGGGCGGGGAGCTGTTTTTT.